One TCR beta chain is described in this entry. This sample was included in a study of blood T cell repertoires in COVID-19. The CDR3 runs 15 residues. V lost 7 bases and J lost 3, with 15 bases in between. Germline CDR1 LNHDA, CDR2 SQIVND (reference sequence). In the original processing: For nucleated cells, counts were estimated from reference gene primer amplification. Assay used: immunoSEQ multiplex PCR; TCRdb lists only in-frame clones, some missing. D and trimming were read from the DNA, whereas the V and J calls and clone size are those reported in that table. The data hold some 200,000 clones, with roughly 85% observed a single time.

This clonotype originated in a young woman who had recovered from COVID-19. Sequences were obtained from peripheral blood. The chain recombines TRBV19 with TRBJ2-2; D unclear. CDR3 sequence: CASTHGPAYTGELFF. In nucleotides, the CDR3 is TGTGCCAGTACTCATGGGCCAGCATACACCGGGGAGCTGTTTTTT.